A single sample gave rise to the 11 T cell receptor beta chains below, sequenced in a study of blood T cell repertoires in COVID-19. Clones were sequenced by immunoSEQ multiplex PCR, and TCRdb holds only the in-frame ones, with some missing. The sample has some 170,000 clones; roughly 84% are singletons. Input material: PBMCs or T cells enriched from blood (not recorded which). These receptors all stem from a man aged 50-60 years who had recovered from COVID-19.

This clone was picked up many times. The rearrangement links TRBV4-1 to TRBJ1-1; a weak D match, TRBD1 (5 bases). Trimming stripped 0 bases from V and 10 bases from J, with 15 bases between. Germline CDR1 reads MGHRA; CDR2 reads YSYEKL. This CDR3 region has 14 residues. CDR3: CASSQDDGGVGAFF. The CDR3 coding sequence is TGCGCCAGCAGCCAAGATGATGGGGGGGTAGGAGCTTTCTTT.

This chain joins TRBV3-1 (or the pseudogene TRBV3-2) and TRBJ2-6; D remains unclear. The CDR3 is made up of 15 amino acids. Germline CDR1 and CDR2: LGHDT and YNNKEL (reference sequence). V dropped 0 bases and J dropped 0 bases, with 3 bases sitting between them. As DNA, the CDR3 is TGTGCCAGCAGCCAAGATTACTCTGGGGCCAACGTCCTGACTTTC. Translated, it gives CASSQDYSGANVLTF.

CDR3 nucleotides: TGTGCCAGCAGCCCCTTTTCGGGGACCGGGGAGCTGTTTTTT. As protein: CASSPFSGTGELFF. This chain links TRBV7-9 with TRBJ2-2, with D maybe TRBD2 (5 bases). Deletions cut 5 bases from V and 5 bases from J, with 12 bases between. Looked up from germline, CDR1 is SEHNR and CDR2 is FQNEAQ (reference sequence). This CDR3 is 14 amino acids long.

This chain uses TRBV11-2 with TRBJ1-3, with a tentative D call TRBD1 (5 bases). Germline CDR1 SGHAT, CDR2 FQNNGV. V dropped 1 base and J dropped 2 bases, with 12 bases sitting between them. This CDR3 has 16 amino acids. CDR3 protein: CASSLVKGRPGNTIYF. The CDR3 DNA sequence: TGTGCCAGCAGCTTAGTAAAGGGGCGGCCTGGAAACACCATATATTTT.

V and J are TRBV10-1 and TRBJ2-5; a weak D match, TRBD1 (5 bases). CDR1 and CDR2 (germline): WNHNN, SYGVQD (reference sequence). V was cut by 3 bases and J by 7 bases, with 12 bases left in between. The CDR3 is made up of 13 amino acids. In nucleotides, the CDR3 is TGCGCCAGCAGTGATGGTTTTACAGGGACCCAGTACTTC. Its protein is CASSDGFTGTQYF.

The chain recombines TRBV5-6 with TRBJ2-3; 13 positions agree with TRBD2. V lost 4 bases and J lost 10; bases outside the gene matches: 9. Germline CDR1 SGHDT, CDR2 YYEEEE. The CDR3 spans 15 residues. The CDR3 DNA reads as TGTGCCAGCAGCCCCCGGACTAGCGGGGGCATCTCGCAGTATTTT. The encoded protein is CASSPRTSGGISQYF. Using reference TRBV5-6 and TRBJ2-3 for the parts outside the CDR3, the full variable domain is DAGVTQSPTHLIKTRGQQVTLRCSPKSGHDTVSWYQQALGQGPQFIFQYYEEEERQRGNFPDRFSGHQFPNYSSELNVNALLLGDSALYLCASSPRTSGGISQYFGPGTRLTVL.

The V gene is TRBV4-2, the J gene TRBJ2-7, with D possibly being TRBD1 (6 bases). Trimming took off 1 base at V and 1 base at J, with 20 bases between the two ends. The CDR3 loop spans 18 amino acids. Germline CDR1 LGHNA, CDR2 YNFKEQ. Here the CDR3 reads CASSQAGIPTGSSYEQYF. The CDR3 DNA sequence: TGTGCCAGCAGCCAAGCCGGTATCCCTACAGGGAGTTCCTACGAGCAGTACTTC.

This chain connects TRBV3-1 (or the pseudogene TRBV3-2) to TRBJ2-6; D perhaps matches TRBD1 (5 bases). The germline V gene encodes CDR1 LGHDT and CDR2 YNNKEL (reference sequence). CDR3 length equals 15 residues. V was shortened by 3 bases and J by 4 bases, with 10 bases between the two germline ends. The CDR3 sequence: CASSQRQSGANVLTF. In DNA form, the CDR3 reads TGTGCCAGCAGCCAGCGACAGTCCGGGGCCAACGTCCTGACTTTC.

CDR3 nucleotide sequence: TGTGCCAGCAGCCAAGATCTCAGGGCCTCTGGAAACACCATATATTTT. Protein: CASSQDLRASGNTIYF. The chain couples TRBV3-1 (or the pseudogene TRBV3-2) to TRBJ1-3, with a tentative D call TRBD1 (5 bases). The CDR3 is 16 residues long. Germline CDR1 reads LGHDT; CDR2 reads YNNKEL (reference sequence). The ends were cut back, 0 bases at V and 0 bases at J, with 9 bases in the middle.

Comments on this clone: At the DNA level, this CDR3 is encoded by other sequences in the same sample as well. The chain employs TRBV7-2 and TRBJ1-5, with TRBD1 as a possible D gene (6 bases). V was trimmed by 3 bases and J by 7 bases, leaving 13 bases between them. Germline-derived CDR1 and CDR2 are SGHTA and FQGNSA. The CDR3 contains 14 residues. DNA for the CDR3: TGTGCCAGCAGCTTCTTACAGGGTGGACAGCCCCAGCATTTT. This gives the protein CASSFLQGGQPQHF. Looking up the rest from reference TRBV7-2 and TRBJ1-5 gives the full variable domain: GAGVSQSPSNKVTEKGKDVELRCDPISGHTALYWYRQSLGQGLEFLIYFQGNSAPDKSGLPSDRFSAERTGGSVSTLTIQRTQQEDSAVYLCASSFLQGGQPQHFGDGTRLSIL.

The chain uses TRBV5-1 and TRBJ1-5, with unresolved D. Germline V lookup: CDR1 SGHRS, CDR2 YFSETQ. V lost 0 bases to trimming and J lost 3 bases, with 7 bases between them. The CDR3 totals 14 residues. The CDR3: CASSLAGTNQPQHF. In nucleotides, the CDR3 is TGCGCCAGCAGCTTGGCGGGTACCAATCAGCCCCAGCATTTT.